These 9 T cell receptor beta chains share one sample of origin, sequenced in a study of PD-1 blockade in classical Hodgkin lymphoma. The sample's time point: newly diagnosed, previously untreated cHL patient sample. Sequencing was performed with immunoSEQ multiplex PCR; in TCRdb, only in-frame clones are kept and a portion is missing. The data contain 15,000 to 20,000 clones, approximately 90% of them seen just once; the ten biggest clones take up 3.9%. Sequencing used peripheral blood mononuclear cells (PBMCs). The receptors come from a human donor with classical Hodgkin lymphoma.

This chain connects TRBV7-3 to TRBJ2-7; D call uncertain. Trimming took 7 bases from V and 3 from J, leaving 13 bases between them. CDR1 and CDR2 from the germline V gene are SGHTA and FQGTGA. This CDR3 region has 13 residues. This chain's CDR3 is CASKRPADYEQYF. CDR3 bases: TGTGCCAGCAAGCGACCGGCCGACTACGAGCAGTACTTC.

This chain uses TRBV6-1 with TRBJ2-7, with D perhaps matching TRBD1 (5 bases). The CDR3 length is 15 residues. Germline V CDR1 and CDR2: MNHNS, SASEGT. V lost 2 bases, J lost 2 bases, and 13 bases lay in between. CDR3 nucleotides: TGTGCCAGCAGTGAACGGTCCCCAGGGCCCTACGAGCAGTACTTC. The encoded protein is CASSERSPGPYEQYF.

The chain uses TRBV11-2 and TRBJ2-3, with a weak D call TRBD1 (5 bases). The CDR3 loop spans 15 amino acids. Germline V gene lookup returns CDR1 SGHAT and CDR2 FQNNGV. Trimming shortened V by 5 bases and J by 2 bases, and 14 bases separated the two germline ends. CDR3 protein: CASSPPGPYTDTQYF. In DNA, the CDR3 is TGTGCCAGCAGCCCTCCAGGGCCTTACACAGATACGCAGTATTTT.

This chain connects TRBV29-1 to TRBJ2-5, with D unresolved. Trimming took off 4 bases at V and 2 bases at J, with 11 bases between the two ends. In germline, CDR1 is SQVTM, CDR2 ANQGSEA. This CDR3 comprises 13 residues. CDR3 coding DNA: TGCAGCGTTGCCCGGGTGGGGCAAGAGACCCAGTACTTC. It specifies CSVARVGQETQYF.

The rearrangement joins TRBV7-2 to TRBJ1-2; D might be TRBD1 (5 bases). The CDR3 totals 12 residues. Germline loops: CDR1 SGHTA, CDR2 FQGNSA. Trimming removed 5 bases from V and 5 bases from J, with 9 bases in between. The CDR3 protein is CASSRDGYGYTF. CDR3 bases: TGTGCCAGCAGCAGGGACGGGTATGGCTACACCTTC. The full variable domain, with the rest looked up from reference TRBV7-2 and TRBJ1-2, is GAGVSQSPSNKVTEKGKDVELRCDPISGHTALYWYRQSLGQGLEFLIYFQGNSAPDKSGLPSDRFSAERTGGSVSTLTIQRTQQEDSAVYLCASSRDGYGYTFGSGTRLTVV.

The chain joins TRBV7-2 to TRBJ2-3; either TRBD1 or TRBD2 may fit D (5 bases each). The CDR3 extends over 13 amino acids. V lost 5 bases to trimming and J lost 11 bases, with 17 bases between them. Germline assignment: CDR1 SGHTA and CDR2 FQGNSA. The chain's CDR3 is CASSPDGDPRQYF. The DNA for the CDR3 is TGTGCCAGCAGCCCAGACGGGGACCCTAGGCAGTATTTT.

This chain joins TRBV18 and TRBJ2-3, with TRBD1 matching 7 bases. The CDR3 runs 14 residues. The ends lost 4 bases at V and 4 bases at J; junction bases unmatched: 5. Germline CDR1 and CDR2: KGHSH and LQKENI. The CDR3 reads CASSRRQGADTQYF. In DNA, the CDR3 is TGTGCCAGCTCACGACGGCAGGGGGCAGATACGCAGTATTTT.

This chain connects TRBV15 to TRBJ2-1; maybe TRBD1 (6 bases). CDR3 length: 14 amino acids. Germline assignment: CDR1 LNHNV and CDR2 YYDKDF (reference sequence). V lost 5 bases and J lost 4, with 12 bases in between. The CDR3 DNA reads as TGTGCCACCAGCCCCCAACAGGGATACAATGAGCAGTTCTTC. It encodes CATSPQQGYNEQFF.

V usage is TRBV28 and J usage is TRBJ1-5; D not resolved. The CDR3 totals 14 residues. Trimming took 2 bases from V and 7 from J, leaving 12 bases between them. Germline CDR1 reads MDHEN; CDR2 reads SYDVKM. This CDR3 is CASSLSQVPQPQHF. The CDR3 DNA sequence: TGTGCCAGCAGTTTAAGTCAAGTACCACAGCCCCAGCATTTT.